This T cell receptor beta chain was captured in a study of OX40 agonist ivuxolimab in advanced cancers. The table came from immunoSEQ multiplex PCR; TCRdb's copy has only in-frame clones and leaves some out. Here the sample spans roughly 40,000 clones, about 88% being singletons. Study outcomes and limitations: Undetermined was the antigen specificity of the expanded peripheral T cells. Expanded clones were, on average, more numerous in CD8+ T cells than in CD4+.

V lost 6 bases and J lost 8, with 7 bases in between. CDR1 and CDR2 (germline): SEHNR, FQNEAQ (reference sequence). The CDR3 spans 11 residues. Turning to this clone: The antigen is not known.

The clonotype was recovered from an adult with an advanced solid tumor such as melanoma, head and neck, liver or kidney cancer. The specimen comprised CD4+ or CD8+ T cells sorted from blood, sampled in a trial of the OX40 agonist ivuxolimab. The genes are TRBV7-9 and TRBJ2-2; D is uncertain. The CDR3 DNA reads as TGTGCCAGCAGTCGTGGTGGGGAGCTGTTTTTT. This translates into CASSRGGELFF.